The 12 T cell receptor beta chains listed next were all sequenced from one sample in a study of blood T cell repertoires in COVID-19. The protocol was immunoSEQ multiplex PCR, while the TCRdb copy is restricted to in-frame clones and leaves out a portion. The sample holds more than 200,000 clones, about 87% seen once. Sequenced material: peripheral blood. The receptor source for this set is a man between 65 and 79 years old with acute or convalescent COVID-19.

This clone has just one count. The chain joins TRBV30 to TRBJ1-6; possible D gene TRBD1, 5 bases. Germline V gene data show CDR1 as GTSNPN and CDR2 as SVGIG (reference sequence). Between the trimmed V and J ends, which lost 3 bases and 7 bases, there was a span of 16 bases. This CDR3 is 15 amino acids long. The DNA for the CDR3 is TGTGCCTGGAGGGAAGGTGGGGCTACGAATTCACCCCTCCACTTT. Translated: CAWREGGATNSPLHF.

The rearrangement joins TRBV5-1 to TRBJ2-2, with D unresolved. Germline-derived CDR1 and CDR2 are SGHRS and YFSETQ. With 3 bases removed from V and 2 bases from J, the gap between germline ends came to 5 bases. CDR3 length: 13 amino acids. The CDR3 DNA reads TGCGCCAGCAGCTACAGCAACACCGGGGAGCTGTTTTTT. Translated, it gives CASSYSNTGELFF.

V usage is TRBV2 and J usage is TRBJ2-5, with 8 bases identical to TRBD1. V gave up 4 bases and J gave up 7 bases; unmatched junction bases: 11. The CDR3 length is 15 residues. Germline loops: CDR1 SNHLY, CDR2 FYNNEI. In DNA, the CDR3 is TGTGCCAGCAGTGCCCCCGGACAGGGCGAGAGGACCCAGTACTTC. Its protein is CASSAPGQGERTQYF.

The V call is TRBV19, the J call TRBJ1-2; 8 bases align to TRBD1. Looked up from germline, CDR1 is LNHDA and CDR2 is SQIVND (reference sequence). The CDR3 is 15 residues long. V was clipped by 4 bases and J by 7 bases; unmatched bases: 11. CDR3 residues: CASSTRQGIVGGYTF. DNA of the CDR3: TGTGCCAGTAGTACCAGACAGGGGATAGTCGGTGGCTACACCTTC.

As DNA, the CDR3 is TGTGCCAGCAGCTTTAACAGGGGATACAATGAGCAGTTCTTC. It translates to CASSFNRGYNEQFF. J is TRBJ2-1 and V is TRBV13; 7 bases are shared with TRBD1. CDR1 and CDR2 (germline): PRHDT, FYEKMQ (reference sequence). The V gene end was trimmed by 3 bases and the J gene end by 4 bases; junction bases not matched to a gene: 3. The CDR3 spans 14 residues.

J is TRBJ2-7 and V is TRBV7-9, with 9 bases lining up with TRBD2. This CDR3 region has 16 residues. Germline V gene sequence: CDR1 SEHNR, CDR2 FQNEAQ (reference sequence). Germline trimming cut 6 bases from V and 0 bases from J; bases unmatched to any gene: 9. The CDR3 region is CASSQRAGGLSYEQYF. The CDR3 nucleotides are TGTGCCAGCAGTCAAAGGGCGGGAGGGCTCTCCTACGAGCAGTACTTC.

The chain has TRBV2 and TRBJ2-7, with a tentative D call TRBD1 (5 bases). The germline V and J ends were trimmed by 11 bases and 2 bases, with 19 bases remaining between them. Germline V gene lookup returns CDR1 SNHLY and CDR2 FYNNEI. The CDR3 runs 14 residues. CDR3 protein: CASSPGHQTYEQYF. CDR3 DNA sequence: TGTGCCTCCTCGCCAGGACACCAAACCTACGAGCAGTACTTC. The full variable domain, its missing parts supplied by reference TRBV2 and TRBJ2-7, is EPEVTQTPSHQVTQMGQEVILRCVPISNHLYFYWYRQILGQKVEFLVSFYNNEISEKSEIFDDQFSVERPDGSNFTLKIRSTKLEDSAMYFCASSPGHQTYEQYFGPGTRLTVT.

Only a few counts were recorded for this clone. CDR3 amino acids: CASSYGGAESGYTF. CDR3 sequence (DNA): TGTGCCAGCAGTTATGGAGGGGCGGAGTCTGGCTACACCTTC. This sequence joins TRBV6-6 and TRBJ1-2, with D perhaps TRBD1 (5 bases). The V end was cut by 3 bases, the J end by 7 bases, with 15 bases between. The CDR3 extends over 14 amino acids. CDR1 is MNHNY, CDR2 SVGAGI, per germline (reference sequence).

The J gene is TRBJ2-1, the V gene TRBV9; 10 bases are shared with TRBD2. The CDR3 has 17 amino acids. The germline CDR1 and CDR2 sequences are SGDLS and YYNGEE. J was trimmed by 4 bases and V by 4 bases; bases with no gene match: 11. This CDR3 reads CASSRRMGSGRYNEQFF. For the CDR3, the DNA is TGTGCCAGCAGCCGAAGGATGGGTAGCGGGAGGTACAATGAGCAGTTCTTC.

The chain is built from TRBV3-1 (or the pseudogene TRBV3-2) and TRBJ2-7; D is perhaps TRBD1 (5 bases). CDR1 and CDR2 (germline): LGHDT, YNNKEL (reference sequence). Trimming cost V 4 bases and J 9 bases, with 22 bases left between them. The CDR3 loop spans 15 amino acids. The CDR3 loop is CASSPRTQQGSMQYF. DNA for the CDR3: TGTGCCAGCAGCCCGAGAACCCAGCAGGGAAGTATGCAGTACTTC.

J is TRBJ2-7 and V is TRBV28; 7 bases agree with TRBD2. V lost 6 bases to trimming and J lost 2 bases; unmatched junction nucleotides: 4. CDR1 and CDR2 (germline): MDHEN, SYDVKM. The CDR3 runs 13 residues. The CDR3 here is CASRPGTTYEQYF. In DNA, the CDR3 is TGTGCCAGCAGACCGGGGACTACCTACGAGCAGTACTTC.

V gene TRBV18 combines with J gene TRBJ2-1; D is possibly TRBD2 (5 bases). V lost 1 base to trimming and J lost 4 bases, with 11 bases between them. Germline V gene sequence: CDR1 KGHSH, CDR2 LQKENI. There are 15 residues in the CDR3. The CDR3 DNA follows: TGTGCCAGCTCACCACGACTACTGAATTACAATGAGCAGTTCTTC. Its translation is CASSPRLLNYNEQFF.